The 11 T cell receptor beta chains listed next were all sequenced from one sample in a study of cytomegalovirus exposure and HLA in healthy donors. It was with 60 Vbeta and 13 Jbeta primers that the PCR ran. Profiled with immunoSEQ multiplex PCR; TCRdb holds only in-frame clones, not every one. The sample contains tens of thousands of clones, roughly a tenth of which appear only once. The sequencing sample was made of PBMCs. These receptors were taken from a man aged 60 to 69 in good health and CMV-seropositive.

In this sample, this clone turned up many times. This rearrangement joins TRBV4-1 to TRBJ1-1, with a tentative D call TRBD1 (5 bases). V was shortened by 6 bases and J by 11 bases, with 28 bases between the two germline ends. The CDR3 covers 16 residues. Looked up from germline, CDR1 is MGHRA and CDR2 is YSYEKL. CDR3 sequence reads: CASSPSLRGQGEEAFF. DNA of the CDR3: TGCGCCAGCAGTCCAAGTCTCCGGGGCCAAGGGGAGGAGGCTTTCTTT.

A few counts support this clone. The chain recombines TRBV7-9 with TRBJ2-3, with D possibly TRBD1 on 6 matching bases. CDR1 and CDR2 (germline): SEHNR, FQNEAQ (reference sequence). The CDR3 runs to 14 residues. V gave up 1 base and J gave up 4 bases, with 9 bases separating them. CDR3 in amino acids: CASSLVGGPDTQYF. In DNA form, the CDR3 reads TGTGCCAGCAGCTTAGTAGGGGGTCCAGATACGCAGTATTTT.

The CDR3 DNA is TGTGCCAGTAGTTTGGGACAGAGTTCCGCGGGAAACACCATATATTTT. Protein product: CASSLGQSSAGNTIYF. The chain recombines TRBV19 with TRBJ1-3; 7 bases map to TRBD1. The J segment lost 4 bases and the V segment lost 5 bases, leaving 11 bases of the junction unmatched. This CDR3 region has 16 residues. Germline loops: CDR1 LNHDA, CDR2 SQIVND (reference sequence).

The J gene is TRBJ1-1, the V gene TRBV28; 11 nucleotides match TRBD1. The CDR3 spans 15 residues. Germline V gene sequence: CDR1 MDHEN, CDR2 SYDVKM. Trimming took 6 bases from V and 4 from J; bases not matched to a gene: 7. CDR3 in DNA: TGTGCCAGCAGCCCGATGGGACAGGGGGGCACTGAAGCTTTCTTT. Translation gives CASSPMGQGGTEAFF. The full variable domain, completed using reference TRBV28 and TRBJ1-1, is DVKVTQSSRYLVKRTGEKVFLECVQDMDHENMFWYRQDPGLGLRLIYFSYDVKMKEKGDIPEGYSVSREKKERFSLILESASTNQTSMYLCASSPMGQGGTEAFFGQGTRLTVV.

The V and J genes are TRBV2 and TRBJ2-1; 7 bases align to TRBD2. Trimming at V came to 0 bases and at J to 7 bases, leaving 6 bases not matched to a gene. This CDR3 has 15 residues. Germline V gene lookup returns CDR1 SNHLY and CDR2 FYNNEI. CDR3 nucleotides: TGTGCCAGCAGTGAAGCCCTAGCGGTGGAGAATGAGCAGTTCTTC. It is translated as CASSEALAVENEQFF.

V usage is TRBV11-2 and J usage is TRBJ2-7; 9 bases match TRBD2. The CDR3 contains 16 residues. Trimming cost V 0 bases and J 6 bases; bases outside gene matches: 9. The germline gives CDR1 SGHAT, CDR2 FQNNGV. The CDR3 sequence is CASSLDHAGGPIEQYF. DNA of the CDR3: TGTGCCAGCAGCTTAGATCACGCGGGAGGGCCAATCGAGCAGTACTTC.

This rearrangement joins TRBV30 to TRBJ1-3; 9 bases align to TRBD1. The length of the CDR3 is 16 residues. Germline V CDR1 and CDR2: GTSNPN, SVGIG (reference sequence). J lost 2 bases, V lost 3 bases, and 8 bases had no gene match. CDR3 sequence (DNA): TGTGCCTGGAGCTTCTACAGGGGGCAAACTGGAAACACCATATATTTT. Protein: CAWSFYRGQTGNTIYF. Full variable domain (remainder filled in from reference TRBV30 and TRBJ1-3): SQTIHQWPATLVQPVGSPLSLECTVEGTSNPNLYWYRQAAGRGLQLLFYSVGIGQISSEVPQNLSASRPQDRQFILSSKKLLLSDSGFYLCAWSFYRGQTGNTIYFGEGSWLTVV.

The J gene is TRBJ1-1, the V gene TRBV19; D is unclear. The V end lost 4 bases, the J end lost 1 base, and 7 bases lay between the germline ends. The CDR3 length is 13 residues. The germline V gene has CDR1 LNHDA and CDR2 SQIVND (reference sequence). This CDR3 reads CASSTTKNTEAFF. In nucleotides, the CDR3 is TGTGCCAGTAGTACAACAAAGAACACTGAAGCTTTCTTT.

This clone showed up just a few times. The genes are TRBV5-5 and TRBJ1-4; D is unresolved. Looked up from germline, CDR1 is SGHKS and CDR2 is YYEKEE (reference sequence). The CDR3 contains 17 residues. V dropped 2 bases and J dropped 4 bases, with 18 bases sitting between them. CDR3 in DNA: TGTGCCAGCAGCTTTAGGTCCCGGGGTATGGGTAATGAAAAACTGTTTTTT. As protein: CASSFRSRGMGNEKLFF.

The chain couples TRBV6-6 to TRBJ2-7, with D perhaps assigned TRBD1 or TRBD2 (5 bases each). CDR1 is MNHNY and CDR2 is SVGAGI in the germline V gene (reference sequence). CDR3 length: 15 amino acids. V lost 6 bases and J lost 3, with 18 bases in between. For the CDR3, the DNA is TGTGCCAGCAGCCAAAGCCCGGGACGGGACTACGAGCAGTACGTC. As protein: CASSQSPGRDYEQYV.

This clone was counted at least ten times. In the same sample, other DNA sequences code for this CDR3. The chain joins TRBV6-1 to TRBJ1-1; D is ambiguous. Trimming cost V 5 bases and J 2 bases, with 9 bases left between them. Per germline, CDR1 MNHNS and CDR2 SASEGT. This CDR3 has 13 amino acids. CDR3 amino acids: CASSRGGNTEAFF. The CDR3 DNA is TGTGCCAGCAGTAGAGGAGGAAACACTGAAGCTTTCTTT.